Shown below are 17 T cell receptor beta chains from a single sample sequenced in a study of blood T cell repertoires in COVID-19 (dated by TCRdb to 2018 to 2020). Library method: the immunoSEQ multiplex PCR assay. TCRdb carries this immuneACCESS record with in-frame sequences only. Its versions omit some clonotypes, under half of them owing to an unresolved V gene in the studies checked, with the rest unexplained. For this sample the table gives approximately 350,000 clones, of which roughly 89% were detected only once. The biggest ten clones account for 3% to 4% of the sample. Sample: peripheral blood. The receptor set was obtained from a woman aged 18-29 years who had recovered from COVID-19.

The chain has TRBV11-2 and TRBJ2-2, with 10 bases fitting TRBD2. V gave up 5 bases and J gave up 2 bases; unmatched junction bases: 5. The CDR3 sequence is 16 residues long. Germline V gene lookup returns CDR1 SGHAT and CDR2 FQNNGV. DNA of the CDR3: TGTGCCAGCAGCAGGCCTAGCGGGAGAAACACCGGGGAGCTGTTTTTT. It specifies CASSRPSGRNTGELFF. The full variable domain, its missing parts supplied by reference TRBV11-2 and TRBJ2-2, is EAGVAQSPRYKIIEKRQSVAFWCNPISGHATLYWYQQILGQGPKLLIQFQNNGVVDDSQLPKDRFSAERLKGVDSTLKIQPAKLEDSAVYLCASSRPSGRNTGELFFGEGSRLTVL.

The chain links TRBV24-1 to TRBJ2-1; 10 bases align to TRBD2. V lost 5 bases to trimming and J lost 12 bases; unmatched junction nucleotides: 15. The length of the CDR3 is 16 residues. Germline lookup yields CDR1 KGHDR and CDR2 SFDVKD. CDR3 bases: TGTGCCACCAGTGGCTCCGGCACTAGCGGGACCTTGGGGCAGTTCTTC. Encoded protein: CATSGSGTSGTLGQFF.

The chain carries TRBV7-2 and TRBJ2-3; 13 positions match TRBD2. The ends lost 4 bases at V and 9 bases at J; junction bases unmatched: 10. CDR1 and CDR2 from the germline V gene are SGHTA and FQGNSA. The CDR3 runs 16 residues. CDR3 sequence reads: CASSSAGLAGVATQYF. CDR3 bases: TGTGCCAGCAGCTCCGCCGGACTAGCGGGAGTCGCGACGCAGTATTTT.

This clone was counted a single time. In DNA, the CDR3 is TGTGCCAGCAGCGTAGCTCCGGGGGTCAGCTCCTACAATGAGCAGTTCTTC. Amino acids: CASSVAPGVSSYNEQFF. This chain links TRBV9 with TRBJ2-1; TRBD2 is a possible D gene (6 bases). Trimming removed 0 bases from V and 0 bases from J, with 13 bases in between. The CDR3 contains 17 residues. CDR1 and CDR2 (germline): SGDLS, YYNGEE.

The chain combines TRBV11-3 with TRBJ2-1, with TRBD2 identical over 10 bases. J gave up 2 bases and V 4 bases, and 5 bases lay outside the gene matches. This CDR3 has 16 residues. Looked up from germline, CDR1 is SGHNT and CDR2 is YENEEA. For the CDR3, the DNA is TGTGCCAGCAGCTCGAGACTAGCGGGCCCCTACAATGAGCAGTTCTTC. This sequence encodes CASSSRLAGPYNEQFF. Using reference TRBV11-3 and TRBJ2-1 for the parts outside the CDR3, the full variable domain is EAGVVQSPRYKIIEKKQPVAFWCNPISGHNTLYWYLQNLGQGPELLIRYENEEAVDDSQLPKDRFSAERLKGVDSTLKIQPAELGDSAVYLCASSSRLAGPYNEQFFGPGTRLTVL.

The gene calls are TRBV10-3 and TRBJ1-2; TRBD1 might be the D (5 bases). Germline CDR1 ENHRY, CDR2 SYGVKD. CDR3 length equals 11 residues. V was trimmed by 11 bases and J by 7 bases, leaving 14 bases between them. The CDR3 sequence: CAAGTTTGYTF. The CDR3 DNA reads TGTGCCGCGGGGACCACAACTGGCTACACCTTC.

The chain employs TRBV10-2 and TRBJ2-5; D may be TRBD2 (5 bases). The germline V gene has CDR1 WSHSY and CDR2 SAAADI. The CDR3 totals 15 residues. V lost 4 bases and J lost 5, with 17 bases in between. CDR3 sequence (DNA): TGCGCCAGCAGTGCTGCCGGACTCCAAGGGGAGACCCAGTACTTC. Translation: CASSAAGLQGETQYF.

V and J are TRBV9 and TRBJ2-3; no definite D call. Germline CDR1 SGDLS, CDR2 YYNGEE. V was pared by 0 bases and J by 2 bases, with 7 bases between. The CDR3 is 14 residues long. CDR3 in amino acids: CASSVDRFTDTQYF. Here the CDR3 DNA reads TGTGCCAGCAGCGTAGACAGATTCACAGATACGCAGTATTTT.

CDR3 protein: CASSLTRGLKQETQYF. The CDR3 region has the DNA TGTGCCAGCAGCTTAACCAGGGGCCTCAAACAAGAGACCCAGTACTTC. The gene calls are TRBV11-2 and TRBJ2-5, with D perhaps TRBD1 (6 bases). Trimming cost V 2 bases and J 2 bases, with 15 bases left between them. The CDR3 is made up of 16 amino acids. Per the germline V gene, CDR1 is SGHAT and CDR2 is FQNNGV.

This chain joins TRBV11-3 and TRBJ2-5; 11 nucleotides align to TRBD2. Germline CDR1 is SGHNT and CDR2 is YENEEA. With 5 bases clipped from V and 7 bases from J, the junction kept 9 bases outside the gene matches. This CDR3 has 15 residues. This CDR3 is CASSSTSGSGGTQYF. CDR3 in DNA: TGTGCCAGCAGCAGCACTAGCGGGAGTGGGGGGACCCAGTACTTC.

This chain's CDR3 is CASSGQGVFAEAFF. The CDR3 coding sequence is TGTGCCAGCAGTGGTCAGGGGGTATTTGCAGAAGCTTTCTTT. V and J are TRBV25-1 and TRBJ1-1, with 7 bases matching TRBD1. Germline CDR1 is MGHDK and CDR2 is SYGVNS. The CDR3 extends over 14 amino acids. J gave up 8 bases and V 4 bases, and 10 bases lay outside the gene matches.

J is TRBJ2-1 and V is TRBV19; possible D gene TRBD1, 5 bases. The CDR3 consists of 14 residues. Trimming stripped 8 bases from V and 0 bases from J, with 11 bases between. CDR1 and CDR2 (germline): LNHDA, SQIVND (reference sequence). This CDR3 reads CASRQHNSYNEQFF. DNA of the CDR3: TGTGCCAGTCGACAGCATAACTCCTACAATGAGCAGTTCTTC.

The J gene is TRBJ2-1, the V gene TRBV6-5, with D perhaps TRBD1 (5 bases). The V and J ends lost 7 bases and 6 bases respectively, with 16 bases between them. CDR1 and CDR2 from the germline V gene are MNHEY and SVGAGI. The CDR3 totals 14 residues. The CDR3 bases are TGTGCCAGCAAATCAGGGTCGCGGCGCAATGAGCAGTTCTTC. It codes for CASKSGSRRNEQFF.

There are a few counts of this clone. The chain combines TRBV29-1 with TRBJ1-2, with 9 bases identical to TRBD1. The trim removed 4 bases at V and 5 bases at J, leaving 5 bases unmatched. Germline CDR1 reads SQVTM; CDR2 reads ANQGSEA. This CDR3 contains 13 residues. The CDR3 sequence: CSVGRTGEYGYTF. Here the CDR3 DNA reads TGCAGCGTTGGCCGGACAGGGGAATATGGCTACACCTTC.

The chain has TRBV21-1 and TRBJ2-7; TRBD1 was called by the table and not checked on the DNA. TRBV21-1 represents a pseudogene. This CDR3 comprises 12 residues. Written as DNA, the CDR3 is TGTGCCAGCAGCAGAGACAGGGGGGAGCAGTACGTC. It is translated as CASSRDRGEQYV.

V gene TRBV10-3 combines with J gene TRBJ1-1; D is unresolved. The germline CDR1 and CDR2 sequences are ENHRY and SYGVKD. This CDR3 is 16 amino acids long. The V and J ends lost 3 bases and 0 bases respectively, with 14 bases between them. This CDR3 reads CAISESIGSMNTEAFF. The CDR3, as DNA: TGTGCCATCAGTGAATCAATCGGGTCTATGAACACTGAAGCTTTCTTT.

The chain employs TRBV7-9 and TRBJ1-3; 11 positions match TRBD1. V shed 6 bases and J 1 base; nucleotides not matched to a gene: 5. From germline, CDR1 is SEHNR and CDR2 FQNEAQ (reference sequence). This CDR3 region has 16 residues. CDR3 amino acids: CASSQGTGGSGNTIYF. In nucleotides, the CDR3 is TGTGCCAGCAGTCAGGGGACAGGGGGTTCTGGAAACACCATATATTTT.